This record looks at one TCR beta chain sequence and its context. What it binds is unknown. TCRdb's copy holds only in-frame clones and misses some; the assay was immunoSEQ multiplex PCR. The sample has 98,000 or so clones; over 85% are singletons. V shed 7 bases, J shed 7 bases, and the junction held 12 bases outside the gene matches. This CDR3 contains 14 residues. Germline assignment: CDR1 MNHEY and CDR2 SVGAGI. These data originate in a study of T cell responses to AZD1222 COVID-19 vaccine. Across the study: Combined were second doses at about 4 or about 12 weeks. General study findings and limits: In a largely white British group with more females than males, clonal diversity was possibly underestimated.

The sample here was peripheral blood, taken on day 0 of AZD1222 vaccination. The chain employs TRBV6-5 and TRBJ1-2, with 7 positions matching TRBD1. This TCR was sampled from an adult in good health. CDR3 sequence: CASTARGVQFGYTF. DNA of the CDR3: TGTGCCAGCACTGCCAGGGGGGTTCAATTTGGCTACACCTTC.